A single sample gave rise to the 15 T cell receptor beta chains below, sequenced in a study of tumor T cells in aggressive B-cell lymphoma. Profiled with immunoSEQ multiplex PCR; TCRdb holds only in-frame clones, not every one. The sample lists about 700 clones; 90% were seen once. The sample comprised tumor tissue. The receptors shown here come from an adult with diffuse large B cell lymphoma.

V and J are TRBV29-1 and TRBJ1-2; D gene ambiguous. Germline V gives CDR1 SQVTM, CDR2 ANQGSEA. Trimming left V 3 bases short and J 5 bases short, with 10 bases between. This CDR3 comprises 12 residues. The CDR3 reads CSVEGLEYGYTF. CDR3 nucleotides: TGCAGCGTTGAGGGTTTGGAGTATGGCTACACCTTC. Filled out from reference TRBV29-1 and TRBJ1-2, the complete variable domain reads SAVISQKPSRDICQRGTSLTIQCQVDSQVTMMFWYRQQPGQSLTLIATANQGSEATYESGFVIDKFPISRPNLTFSTLTVSNMSPEDSSIYLCSVEGLEYGYTFGSGTRLTVV.

The CDR3 loop is CAWSPDLNTEAFF. The CDR3 coding sequence is TGTGCCTGGAGTCCAGACTTGAACACTGAAGCTTTCTTT. This chain connects TRBV30 to TRBJ1-1, with D unresolved. Deletions cut 2 bases from V and 0 bases from J, with 7 bases between. Germline CDR1 and CDR2: GTSNPN and SVGIG (reference sequence). The CDR3 has 13 amino acids.

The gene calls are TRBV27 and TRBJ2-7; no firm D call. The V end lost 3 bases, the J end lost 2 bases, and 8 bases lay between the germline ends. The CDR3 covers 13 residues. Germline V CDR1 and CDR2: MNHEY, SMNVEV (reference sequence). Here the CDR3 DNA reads TGTGCCAGCAGTTTTAACCGGGCCTACGAGCAGTACTTC. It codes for CASSFNRAYEQYF.

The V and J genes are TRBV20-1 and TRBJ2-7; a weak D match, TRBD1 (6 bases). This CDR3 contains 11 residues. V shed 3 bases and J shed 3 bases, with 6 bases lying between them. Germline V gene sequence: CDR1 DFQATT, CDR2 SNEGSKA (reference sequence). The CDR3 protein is CSARDSYEQYF. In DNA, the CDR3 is TGCAGTGCTAGGGACAGCTACGAGCAGTACTTC.

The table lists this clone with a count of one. CDR3 in DNA: TGTGCCAGCTCACCGGGGACAGCCTATGGCTACACCTTC. Its translation is CASSPGTAYGYTF. The V call is TRBV18, the J call TRBJ1-2; 7 bases match TRBD1. This CDR3 is built from 13 residues. The V segment lost 3 bases and the J segment 4 bases; nucleotides outside the gene matches: 2. Looked up from germline, CDR1 is KGHSH and CDR2 is LQKENI.

The CDR3 DNA is TGTGCCAGCAGCTACCTAGGACTAGCCATTAAGCAGTTCTTC. Protein product: CASSYLGLAIKQFF. The V call is TRBV7-6, the J call TRBJ2-1; TRBD2 agrees at 8 bases. The V and J ends lost 4 bases and 11 bases, in that order; junction bases with no gene match: 10. Germline lookup yields CDR1 SGHVS and CDR2 FNYEAQ. The CDR3 sequence is 14 residues long.

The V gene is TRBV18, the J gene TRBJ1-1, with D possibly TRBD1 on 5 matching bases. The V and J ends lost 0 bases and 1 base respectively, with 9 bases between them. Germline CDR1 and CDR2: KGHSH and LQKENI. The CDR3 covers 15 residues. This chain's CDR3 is CASSPPGRANTEAFF. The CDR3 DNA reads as TGTGCCAGCTCACCACCAGGCAGGGCGAACACTGAAGCTTTCTTT.

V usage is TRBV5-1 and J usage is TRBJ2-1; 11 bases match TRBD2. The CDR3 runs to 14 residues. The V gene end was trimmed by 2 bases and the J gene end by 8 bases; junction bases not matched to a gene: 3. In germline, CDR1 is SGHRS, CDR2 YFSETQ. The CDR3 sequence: CASSLLAGVYEQFF. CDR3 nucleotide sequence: TGCGCCAGCAGCTTACTAGCGGGAGTCTATGAGCAGTTCTTC. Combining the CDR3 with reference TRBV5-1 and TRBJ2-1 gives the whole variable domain KAGVTQTPRYLIKTRGQQVTLSCSPISGHRSVSWYQQTPGQGLQFLFEYFSETQRNKGNFPGRFSGRQFSNSRSEMNVSTLELGDSALYLCASSLLAGVYEQFFGPGTRLTVL.

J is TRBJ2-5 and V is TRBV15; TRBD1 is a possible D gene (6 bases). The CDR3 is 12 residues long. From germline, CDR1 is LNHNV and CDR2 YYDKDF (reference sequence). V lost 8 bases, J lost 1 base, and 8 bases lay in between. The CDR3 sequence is CATSRGQETQYF. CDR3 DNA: TGTGCCACCTCCAGGGGCCAAGAGACCCAGTACTTC.

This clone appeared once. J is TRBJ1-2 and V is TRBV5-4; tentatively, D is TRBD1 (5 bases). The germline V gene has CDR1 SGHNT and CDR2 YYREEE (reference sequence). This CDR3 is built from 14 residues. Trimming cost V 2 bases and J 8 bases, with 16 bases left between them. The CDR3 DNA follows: TGTGCCAGCAGCTTTATGGGGGGAAAGAGAGGCTACACCTTC. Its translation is CASSFMGGKRGYTF.

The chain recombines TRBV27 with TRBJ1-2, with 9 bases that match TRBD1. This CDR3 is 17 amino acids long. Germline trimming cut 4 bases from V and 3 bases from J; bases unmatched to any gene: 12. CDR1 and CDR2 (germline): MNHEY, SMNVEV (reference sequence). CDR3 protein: CASSSYPGQGRHYGYTF. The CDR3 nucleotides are TGTGCCAGCAGTTCTTACCCGGGACAGGGTAGACACTATGGCTACACCTTC.

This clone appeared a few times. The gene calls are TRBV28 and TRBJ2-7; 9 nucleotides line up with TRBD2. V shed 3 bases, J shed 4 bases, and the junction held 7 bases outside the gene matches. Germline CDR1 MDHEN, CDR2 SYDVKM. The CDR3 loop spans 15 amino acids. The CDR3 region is CASSFFLAGPYEQYF. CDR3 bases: TGTGCCAGCAGTTTCTTCCTAGCGGGACCATACGAGCAGTACTTC.

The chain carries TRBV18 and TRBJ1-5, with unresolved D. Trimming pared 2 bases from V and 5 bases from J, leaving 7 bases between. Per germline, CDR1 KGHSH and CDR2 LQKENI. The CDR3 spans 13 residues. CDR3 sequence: CASSPRQDQPQHF. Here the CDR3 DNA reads TGTGCCAGCTCACCAAGGCAGGATCAGCCCCAGCATTTT. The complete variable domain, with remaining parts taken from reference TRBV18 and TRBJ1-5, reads NAGVMQNPRHLVRRRGQEARLRCSPMKGHSHVYWYRQLPEEGLKFMVYLQKENIIDESGMPKERFSAEFPKEGPSILRIQQVVRGDSAAYFCASSPRQDQPQHFGDGTRLSIL.

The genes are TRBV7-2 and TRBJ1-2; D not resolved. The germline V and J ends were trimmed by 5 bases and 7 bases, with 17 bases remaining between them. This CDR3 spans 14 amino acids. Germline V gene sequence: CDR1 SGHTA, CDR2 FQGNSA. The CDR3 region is CASSLGSLGRGYTF. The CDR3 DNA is TGTGCCAGCAGCCTTGGGAGCTTAGGCCGTGGCTACACCTTC.

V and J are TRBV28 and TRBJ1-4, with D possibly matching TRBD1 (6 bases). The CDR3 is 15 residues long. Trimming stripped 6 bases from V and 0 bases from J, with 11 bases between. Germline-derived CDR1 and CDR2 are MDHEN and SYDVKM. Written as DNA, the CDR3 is TGTGCCAGCAGCCTGGACAGAGCAACTAATGAAAAACTGTTTTTT. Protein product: CASSLDRATNEKLFF.